What follows are 22 T cell receptor beta chains derived from one specimen sequenced in a study of cytomegalovirus exposure and HLA in healthy donors. The assay was immunoSEQ multiplex PCR, and TCRdb's table has in-frame clones only and misses some. The sample gives 150,000 to 200,000 clones, around 82% of which show up once; roughly a tenth is in the top ten. Sequencing was done on a sample of PBMCs. These receptors all come from a young man in good health and CMV-seropositive.

This clone was seen a handful of times. This chain joins TRBV6-1 and TRBJ2-2, with 8 bases lining up with TRBD2. The CDR3 consists of 14 residues. After removal of 7 bases from V and 8 bases from J, the junction contained 9 bases not matched to a gene. The V gene's germline CDR1 is MNHNS and CDR2 SASEGT. For the CDR3, the DNA is TGTGCCAGCACGACCGGGGGGGCGAGTGGGGAGCTGTTTTTT. Encoded protein: CASTTGGASGELFF.

The rearrangement uses TRBV5-1 and TRBJ2-7; 7 nucleotides line up with TRBD2. The CDR3 sequence is 14 residues long. The junction had 2 bases not matched to a gene; V was cut back by 2 bases and J by 0 bases. Germline V gene data show CDR1 as SGHRS and CDR2 as YFSETQ. For the CDR3, the DNA is TGCGCCAGCAGCTTACGGGGGGACTCCTACGAGCAGTACTTC. Translated: CASSLRGDSYEQYF.

Comment on this clone: One junction end does not reproduce the germline sequence, and a read error may be involved. The chain couples TRBV6-6 to TRBJ2-7, with D possibly matching TRBD2 (6 bases). Germline V gene lookup returns CDR1 MNHNY and CDR2 SVGAGI (reference sequence). CDR3 length: 12 amino acids. CDR3 coding DNA: TGTGCCAGCAGTTACTCGCCGGGAGCCCAACTCTTC. Protein sequence: CASSYSPGAQLF.

The sample holds one count of this clone. CDR3 sequence: CASSLGPGQGSNEQFF. As DNA, the CDR3 is TGCGCCAGCAGCTTGGGGCCAGGACAGGGGTCCAATGAGCAGTTCTTC. The V call is TRBV5-1, the J call TRBJ2-1; TRBD1 agrees at 9 bases. Germline CDR1 reads SGHRS; CDR2 reads YFSETQ. This CDR3 comprises 16 residues. Trimming took 0 bases from V and 6 from J; bases not matched to a gene: 7. Together with reference TRBV5-1 and TRBJ2-1, the CDR3 gives the full variable domain: KAGVTQTPRYLIKTRGQQVTLSCSPISGHRSVSWYQQTPGQGLQFLFEYFSETQRNKGNFPGRFSGRQFSNSRSEMNVSTLELGDSALYLCASSLGPGQGSNEQFFGPGTRLTVL.

The chain uses TRBV28 and TRBJ1-3; 7 positions agree with TRBD1. Germline CDR1 MDHEN, CDR2 SYDVKM. Trimming removed 3 bases from V and 4 bases from J; junction bases left unmatched: 9. The CDR3 covers 16 residues. The CDR3: CASSLRQGVTGNTIYF. The CDR3 nucleotides read TGTGCCAGCAGTTTGCGACAGGGAGTAACCGGAAACACCATATATTTT.

The CDR3 DNA sequence: TGTGCCTGGAGTGATCCCGGAGACCCCTTTAACTATGGCTACACCTTC. It translates to CAWSDPGDPFNYGYTF. This chain links TRBV30 with TRBJ1-2; D gene ambiguous. Germline V lookup: CDR1 GTSNPN, CDR2 SVGIG (reference sequence). Between the trimmed V and J ends, which lost 1 base and 1 base, there was a span of 16 bases. The length of the CDR3 is 16 residues.

V gene TRBV11-3 combines with J gene TRBJ2-1; maybe TRBD2 (6 bases). CDR1 is SGHNT and CDR2 is YENEEA in the germline V gene. The CDR3 totals 15 residues. V was cut by 2 bases and J by 7 bases, with 15 bases left in between. DNA for the CDR3: TGTGCCAGCAGCTTAAGGCCTAGCGTGAATAATGAGCAGTTCTTC. It encodes CASSLRPSVNNEQFF.

The rearrangement joins TRBV27 to TRBJ2-7; weak D call: TRBD1 (6 bases). The CDR3 length is 13 residues. Germline V gene sequence: CDR1 MNHEY, CDR2 SMNVEV (reference sequence). V lost 10 bases and J 2 bases, leaving 15 bases between the germline ends. In nucleotides, the CDR3 is TGTGCCATCCCCGACAGGTACGCCTACGAGCAGTACTTC. Its protein is CAIPDRYAYEQYF.

J is TRBJ2-3 and V is TRBV7-9; 11 bases align to TRBD1. Germline V gene sequence: CDR1 SEHNR, CDR2 FQNEAQ (reference sequence). This CDR3 region has 15 residues. The junction had 4 bases not matched to a gene; V was cut back by 3 bases and J by 5 bases. The CDR3 protein is CASSLGTGGLDTQYF. CDR3 coding DNA: TGTGCCAGCAGCTTGGGGACAGGGGGATTAGATACGCAGTATTTT.

For the CDR3, the DNA is TGTGCCAGCAGCTTAGGGTTTAGCGGGCTCAAATACAATGAGCAGTTCTTC. Residues: CASSLGFSGLKYNEQFF. The chain uses TRBV13 and TRBJ2-1, with 7 bases that match TRBD2. CDR1 is PRHDT, CDR2 FYEKMQ, per germline (reference sequence). Trimming took 0 bases from V and 4 from J; bases not matched to a gene: 9. The CDR3 covers 17 residues.

The chain has TRBV10-1 and TRBJ2-3; D is possibly TRBD1 (5 bases). V lost 6 bases and J 1 base, leaving 11 bases between the germline ends. CDR1 WNHNN and CDR2 SYGVQD come from the germline V gene (reference sequence). This CDR3 spans 14 amino acids. The DNA for the CDR3 is TGCGCCAGCAGAAGACAGCTACGCACAGATACGCAGTATTTT. Its protein product is CASRRQLRTDTQYF.

This chain connects TRBV19 to TRBJ1-2; D is unresolved. Germline V CDR1 and CDR2: LNHDA, SQIVND (reference sequence). Between the trimmed V and J ends, which lost 2 bases and 4 bases, there was a span of 8 bases. The CDR3 has 13 residues. CDR3 region: CASSISPGYGYTF. CDR3 nucleotide sequence: TGTGCCAGTAGTATATCTCCCGGCTATGGCTACACCTTC. The full variable domain, rest sourced from reference TRBV19 and TRBJ1-2, is DGGITQSPKYLFRKEGQNVTLSCEQNLNHDAMYWYRQDPGQGLRLIYYSQIVNDFQKGDIAEGYSVSREKKESFPLTVTSAQKNPTAFYLCASSISPGYGYTFGSGTRLTVV.

The chain has TRBV4-2 and TRBJ2-7; D is undetermined. Germline V gene data show CDR1 as LGHNA and CDR2 as YNFKEQ. The CDR3 sequence is 15 residues long. V was pared by 0 bases and J by 1 base, with 10 bases between. The CDR3 protein is CASSQDPGRSYEQYF. The CDR3 bases are TGTGCCAGCAGCCAAGATCCAGGCCGATCCTACGAGCAGTACTTC.

This chain joins TRBV7-2 and TRBJ2-2, with TRBD2 identical over 10 bases. Germline lookup yields CDR1 SGHTA and CDR2 FQGNSA. The CDR3 contains 16 residues. Trimming took 2 bases from V and 7 from J; bases not matched to a gene: 7. CDR3 amino acids: CASSLPSGGWGGELFF. The CDR3 nucleotides are TGTGCCAGCAGCTTACCTAGCGGGGGCTGGGGCGGGGAGCTGTTTTTT.

The chain has TRBV4-1 and TRBJ2-2; 13 bases are a match to TRBD2. The germline V gene encodes CDR1 MGHRA and CDR2 YSYEKL. Losses at the gene ends were 4 bases for V and 2 bases for J; bases not matched to a gene: 10. This CDR3 region has 19 residues. The DNA of the CDR3 is TGCGCCAGCAGCCCCCAATGGACTAGCGGGAGACATAACACCGGGGAGCTGTTTTTT. Translating gives CASSPQWTSGRHNTGELFF.

There are a few counts of this clone. The chain combines TRBV5-1 with TRBJ2-7, with TRBD1 identical over 10 bases. After removal of 10 bases from V and 4 bases from J, the junction contained 14 bases not matched to a gene. The CDR3 runs to 15 residues. In germline, CDR1 is SGHRS, CDR2 YFSETQ. CDR3 loop: CAYRGQGRVEYEQYF. The DNA of the CDR3 is TGCGCCTACAGGGGACAGGGGCGCGTTGAATACGAGCAGTACTTC.

The chain carries TRBV7-2 and TRBJ2-7; 7 positions match TRBD1. The CDR3 contains 15 residues. CDR1 and CDR2 from the germline V gene are SGHTA and FQGNSA. The V and J ends lost 2 bases and 0 bases, in that order; junction bases with no gene match: 4. The CDR3 reads CASSLTGTDSYEQYF. CDR3 sequence (DNA): TGTGCCAGCAGCTTAACCGGGACAGACTCCTACGAGCAGTACTTC.

In DNA, the CDR3 is TGCAGTGCTAGTCCGGAGACCCAGTACTTC. It is translated as CSASPETQYF. The genes are TRBV20-1 and TRBJ2-5; no firm D call. The length of the CDR3 is 10 residues. V lost 3 bases and J 5 bases, leaving 4 bases between the germline ends. Germline V gives CDR1 DFQATT, CDR2 SNEGSKA (reference sequence).

The chain combines TRBV6-5 with TRBJ1-5; 7 positions match TRBD1. The V segment lost 5 bases and the J segment 6 bases; nucleotides outside the gene matches: 4. CDR1 is MNHEY and CDR2 is SVGAGI in the germline V gene. This CDR3 is 13 amino acids long. CDR3 in DNA: TGTGCCAGCAGTGACAGGGCGGGTCAGCCCCAGCATTTT. Its protein product is CASSDRAGQPQHF.

The rearrangement uses TRBV7-3 and TRBJ1-1; maybe TRBD1 (5 bases). Trimming removed 5 bases at V and 5 bases at J, with 18 bases between. The germline CDR1 and CDR2 sequences are SGHTA and FQGTGA. This CDR3 comprises 15 residues. The CDR3 DNA reads as TGTGCCAGCAGCCTGACGACAGCCTCCAATACTGAAGCTTTCTTT. This gives the protein CASSLTTASNTEAFF.

The chain links TRBV18 to TRBJ1-5; D is unresolved. Germline V lookup: CDR1 KGHSH, CDR2 LQKENI. With 3 bases removed from V and 5 bases from J, the gap between germline ends came to 8 bases. The CDR3 is 13 amino acids. CDR3 region: CASSPRRDQPQHF. The CDR3 nucleotides are TGTGCCAGCTCACCCAGACGGGATCAGCCCCAGCATTTT. Based on the CDR3 plus reference TRBV18 and TRBJ1-5, the full variable domain is NAGVMQNPRHLVRRRGQEARLRCSPMKGHSHVYWYRQLPEEGLKFMVYLQKENIIDESGMPKERFSAEFPKEGPSILRIQQVVRGDSAAYFCASSPRRDQPQHFGDGTRLSIL.

The chain employs TRBV5-1 and TRBJ2-7; TRBD2 matches at 8 bases. The germline V gene has CDR1 SGHRS and CDR2 YFSETQ. The CDR3 runs to 18 residues. Trimming cost V 5 bases and J 0 bases; bases outside gene matches: 16. This CDR3 is CASSSPGGAGALSYEQYF. CDR3 DNA sequence: TGCGCCAGCAGTTCCCCCGGCGGAGCGGGGGCCCTCTCCTACGAGCAGTACTTC.